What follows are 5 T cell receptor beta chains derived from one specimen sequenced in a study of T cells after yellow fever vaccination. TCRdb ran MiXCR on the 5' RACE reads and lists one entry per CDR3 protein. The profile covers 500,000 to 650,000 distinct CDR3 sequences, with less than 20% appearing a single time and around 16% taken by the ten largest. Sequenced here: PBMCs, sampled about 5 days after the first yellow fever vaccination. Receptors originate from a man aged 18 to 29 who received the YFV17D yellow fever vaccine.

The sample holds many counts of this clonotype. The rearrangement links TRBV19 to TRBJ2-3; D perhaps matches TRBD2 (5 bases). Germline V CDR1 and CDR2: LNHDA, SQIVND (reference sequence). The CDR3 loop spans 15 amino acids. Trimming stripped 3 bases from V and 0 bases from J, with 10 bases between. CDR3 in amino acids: CASSIRGASTDTQYF. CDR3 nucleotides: TGTGCCAGTAGTATTCGGGGTGCTAGCACAGATACGCAGTATTTT.

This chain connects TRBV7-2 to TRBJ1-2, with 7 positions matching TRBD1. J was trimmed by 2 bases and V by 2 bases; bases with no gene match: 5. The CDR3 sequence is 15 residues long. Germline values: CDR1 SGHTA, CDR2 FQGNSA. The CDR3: CASSLRTGVNYGYTF. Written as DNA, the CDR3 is TGTGCCAGCAGCTTACGTACAGGGGTAAACTATGGCTACACCTTC.

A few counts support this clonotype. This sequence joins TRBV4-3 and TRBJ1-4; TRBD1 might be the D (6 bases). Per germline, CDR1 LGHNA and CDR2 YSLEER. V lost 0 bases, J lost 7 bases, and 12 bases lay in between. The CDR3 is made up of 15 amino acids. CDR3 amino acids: CASSQDTGYSEKLFF. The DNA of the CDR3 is TGCGCCAGCAGCCAAGATACAGGGTATAGTGAAAAACTGTTTTTT.

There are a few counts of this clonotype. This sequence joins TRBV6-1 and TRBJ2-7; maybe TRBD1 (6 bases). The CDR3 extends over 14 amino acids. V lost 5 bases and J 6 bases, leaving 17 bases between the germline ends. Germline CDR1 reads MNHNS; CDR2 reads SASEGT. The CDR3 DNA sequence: TGTGCCAGCAGTCTGGGACAACCGCCCTCCGAGCAGTACTTC. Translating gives CASSLGQPPSEQYF.

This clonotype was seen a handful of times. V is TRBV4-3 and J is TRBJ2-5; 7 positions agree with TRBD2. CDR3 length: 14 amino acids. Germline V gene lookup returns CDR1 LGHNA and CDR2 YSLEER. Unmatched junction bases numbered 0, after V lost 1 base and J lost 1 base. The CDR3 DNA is TGCGCCAGCAGCCAAGGGACTAGCCAAGAGACCCAGTACTTC. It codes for CASSQGTSQETQYF.